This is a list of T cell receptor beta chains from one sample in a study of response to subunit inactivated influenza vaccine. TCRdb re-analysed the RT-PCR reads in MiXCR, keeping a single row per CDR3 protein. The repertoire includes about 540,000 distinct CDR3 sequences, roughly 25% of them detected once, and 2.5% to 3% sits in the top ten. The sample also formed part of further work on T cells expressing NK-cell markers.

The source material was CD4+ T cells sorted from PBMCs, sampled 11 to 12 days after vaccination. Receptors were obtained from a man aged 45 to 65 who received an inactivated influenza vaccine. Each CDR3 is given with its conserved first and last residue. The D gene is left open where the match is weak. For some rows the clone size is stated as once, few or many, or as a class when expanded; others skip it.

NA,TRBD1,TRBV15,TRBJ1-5,CATSARRTGTSNQPQHF,TGTGCCACCAGCGCCCGGAGGACAGGGACTAGCAATCAGCCCCAGCATTTT
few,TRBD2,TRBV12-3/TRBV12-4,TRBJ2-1,CASKPPRGGLTYNEQFF,TGTGCCAGCAAACCACCCCGCGGGGGGCTGACCTACAATGAGCAGTTCTTC
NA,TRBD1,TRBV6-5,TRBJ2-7,CASSYRGQGVYEQYF,TGTGCCAGCAGTTACCGCGGACAGGGCGTGTACGAGCAGTACTTC
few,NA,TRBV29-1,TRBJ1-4,CSVGPTAGHEKLFF,TGCAGCGTCGGACCGACAGCGGGGCATGAAAAACTGTTTTTT
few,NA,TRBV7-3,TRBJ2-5,CASSLQWGPQETQYF,TGTGCCAGCAGCTTACAATGGGGGCCCCAAGAGACCCAGTACTTC
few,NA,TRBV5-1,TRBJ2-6,CASSFSGVSGANVLTF,TGCGCCAGCAGCTTTAGTGGGGTATCTGGGGCCAACGTCCTGACTTTC
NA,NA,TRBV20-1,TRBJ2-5,CSAAGTLQETQYF,TGCAGTGCTGCTGGGACTCTCCAAGAGACCCAGTACTTC
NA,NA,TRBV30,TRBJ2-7,CAWRNPGHRYEQYF,TGTGCCTGGAGGAATCCGGGACATCGATACGAGCAGTACTTC
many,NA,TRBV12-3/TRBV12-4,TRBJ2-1,CASSSYGTFSSYNEQFF,TGTGCCAGCAGTTCCTACGGGACTTTCAGCTCCTACAATGAGCAGTTCTTC
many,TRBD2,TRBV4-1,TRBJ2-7,CASSLLAGGPNEQYF,TGCGCCAGCAGCCTGTTAGCGGGGGGGCCCAACGAGCAGTACTTC
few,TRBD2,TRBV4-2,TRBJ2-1,CASSQDRSGGWYEQFF,TGTGCCAGCAGCCAAGATAGAAGCGGGGGGTGGTATGAGCAGTTCTTC
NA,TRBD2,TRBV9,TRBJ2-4,CASSVSPSGGENIQYF,TGTGCCAGCAGCGTAAGTCCTAGCGGGGGCGAAAACATTCAGTACTTC
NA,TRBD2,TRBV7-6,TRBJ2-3,CASSSLAGMQDTQYF,TGTGCCAGCAGCTCCTTAGCGGGGATGCAAGATACGCAGTATTTT
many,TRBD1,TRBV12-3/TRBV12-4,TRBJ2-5,CASRRQGGETQYF,TGTGCCAGCAGGCGACAGGGGGGAGAGACCCAGTACTTC
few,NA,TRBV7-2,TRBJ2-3,CASSLARLTPPDTQYF,TGTGCCAGCAGCTTAGCCCGACTGACCCCTCCGGATACGCAGTATTTT
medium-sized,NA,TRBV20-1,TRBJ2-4,CSATGGGGNIQYF,TGCAGTGCTACCGGAGGAGGGGGAAACATTCAGTACTTC
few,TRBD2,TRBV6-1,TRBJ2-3,CASHPSGGAGTQYF,TGTGCCAGCCACCCTAGCGGGGGGGCCGGTACGCAGTATTTT
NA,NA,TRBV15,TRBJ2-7,CATSRDPTGTYEQYF,TGTGCCACCAGCAGAGATCCCACAGGGACCTACGAGCAGTACTTC
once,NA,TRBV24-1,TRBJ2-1,CATSEDRSGGSYNEQFF,TGTGCCACCAGTGAAGATCGCAGCGGAGGGTCCTACAATGAGCAGTTCTTC
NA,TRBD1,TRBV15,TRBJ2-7,CATSRDFGAGGYEQYF,TGTGCCACCAGCAGAGATTTCGGCGCAGGGGGCTACGAGCAGTACTTC
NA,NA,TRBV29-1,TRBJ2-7,CSVVDFGVGEQYF,TGCAGCGTTGTAGATTTCGGGGTGGGCGAGCAGTACTTC
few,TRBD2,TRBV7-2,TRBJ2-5,CASSLEGRVVAGALF,TGTGCCAGCAGCTTAGAGGGACGGGTCGTAGCGGGAGCCCTTTTC
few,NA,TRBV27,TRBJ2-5,CASSLSAGPFQETQYF,TGTGCCAGCAGTTTATCCGCAGGGCCCTTCCAAGAGACCCAGTACTTC
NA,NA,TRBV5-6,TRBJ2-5,CANSLTRLQETQYF,TGTGCCAACAGCTTAACTAGGCTCCAAGAGACCCAGTACTTC
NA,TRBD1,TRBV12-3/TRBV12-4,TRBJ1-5,CASRAGTGVNQPQHF,TGTGCCAGCAGGGCCGGGACAGGGGTTAATCAGCCCCAGCATTTT
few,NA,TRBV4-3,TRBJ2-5,CASSQEGPPRGETQYF,TGCGCCAGCAGCCAAGAAGGCCCCCCCAGGGGAGAGACCCAGTACTTC
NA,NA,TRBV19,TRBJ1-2,CASSIARGSATVSYGYTF,TGTGCCAGTAGTATAGCGAGAGGAAGTGCGACAGTTTCTTATGGCTACACCTTC
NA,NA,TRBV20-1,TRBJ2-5,CSARPEPQTGRETQYF,TGCAGTGCTAGGCCCGAACCCCAGACAGGGAGGGAGACCCAGTACTTC
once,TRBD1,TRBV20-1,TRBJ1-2,CSAREAGGGYGYTF,TGCAGTGCTAGAGAAGCAGGGGGCGGCTATGGCTACACCTTC
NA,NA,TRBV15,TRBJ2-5,CATSREDSSETQYF,TGTGCCACCAGCAGGGAGGACAGCTCGGAGACCCAGTACTTC
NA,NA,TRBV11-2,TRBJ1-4,CASSLAAGGEKLFF,TGTGCCAGCAGCTTAGCGGCGGGGGGTGAAAAACTGTTTTTT